The 22 T cell receptor beta chains presented below share a single source sample, sequenced in a study of Ad26.COV2.S vaccination and SARS-CoV-2 variants. The table came from immunoSEQ multiplex PCR; TCRdb's copy has only in-frame clones and leaves some out. The table has hundreds of thousands of clones, 89% seen once; the top ten hold approximately 1.5%. This sample's treatment: about 20 received Ad26.COV2.S at low or high dose, single or two shots; roughly five received placebo; per-sample allocation not given. Repertoires come from day 63 after the first vaccine or placebo injection. The sequences come from peripheral blood, collected in a trial of Ad26.COV2.S vaccine versus placebo. The origin of the receptors is a person between 18 and 65 years old who received the Ad26.COV2.S COVID-19 vaccine or a placebo.

V and J are TRBV9 and TRBJ2-3; D possibly matches TRBD1 or TRBD2 (7 bases each). The CDR3 contains 16 residues. V lost 4 bases, J lost 1 base, and 16 bases lay in between. The germline V gene encodes CDR1 SGDLS and CDR2 YYNGEE. The CDR3 DNA reads as TGTGCCAGCAGCCTTCCCTCAGGGGGGGGCACAGATACGCAGTATTTT. Protein product: CASSLPSGGGTDTQYF.

The CDR3 protein is CASSLDVLGQTQYF. DNA for the CDR3: TGTGCCAGCAGCTTGGATGTGCTGGGACAGACCCAGTACTTC. V and J are TRBV5-6 and TRBJ2-5; TRBD1 or TRBD2 may be the D gene (5 bases each). V was cut by 0 bases and J by 6 bases, with 12 bases left in between. Looked up from germline, CDR1 is SGHDT and CDR2 is YYEEEE. This CDR3 region has 14 residues.

The rearrangement links TRBV6-5 to TRBJ2-7; D is undetermined. V was trimmed by 8 bases and J by 3 bases, leaving 5 bases between them. Germline V gene data show CDR1 as MNHEY and CDR2 as SVGAGI. The CDR3 sequence is 10 residues long. CDR3 loop: CASGHYEQYF. As DNA, the CDR3 is TGTGCCAGCGGCCACTACGAGCAGTACTTC.

V and J are TRBV5-4 and TRBJ1-2; unclear D gene. CDR1 is SGHNT, CDR2 YYREEE, per germline (reference sequence). The V and J ends lost 4 bases and 4 bases respectively, with 20 bases between them. The length of the CDR3 is 16 residues. In DNA form, the CDR3 reads TGTGCCAGCAGCCCAGTATTTGGAACCCAATTCTATGGCTACACCTTC. Translated, it gives CASSPVFGTQFYGYTF.

V and J are TRBV30 and TRBJ2-4; D is ambiguous. V lost 3 bases and J lost 4, with 7 bases in between. The CDR3 length is 12 residues. Germline CDR1 is GTSNPN and CDR2 is SVGIG (reference sequence). This CDR3 reads CAWRLAKNIQYF. Here the CDR3 DNA reads TGTGCCTGGAGGCTTGCTAAAAACATTCAGTACTTC.

The rearrangement links TRBV7-9 to TRBJ2-2, with 9 bases lining up with TRBD1. The V gene end was trimmed by 10 bases and the J gene end by 4 bases; junction bases not matched to a gene: 4. The CDR3 covers 13 residues. CDR1 is SEHNR, CDR2 FQNEAQ, per germline (reference sequence). The CDR3 DNA is TGTGCCAAGGGGACAGGGCTCACCGGGGAGCTGTTTTTT. It encodes CAKGTGLTGELFF.

This chain connects TRBV6-5 to TRBJ1-3; D unresolved. V was cut by 4 bases and J by 9 bases, with 19 bases left in between. The germline V gene encodes CDR1 MNHEY and CDR2 SVGAGI. The CDR3 has 15 amino acids. CDR3 sequence (DNA): TGTGCCAGCAGTTCCCGGACTGCTCCTGGAGGCACCATATATTTT. Translation gives CASSSRTAPGGTIYF.

The chain joins TRBV5-4 to TRBJ1-2, with TRBD1 as a possible D gene (6 bases). The CDR3 contains 14 residues. V lost 0 bases, J lost 7 bases, and 13 bases lay in between. Per the germline V gene, CDR1 is SGHNT and CDR2 is YYREEE (reference sequence). The CDR3 bases are TGTGCCAGCAGCTTGGACAGGGTAGGAAGTGGCTACACCTTC. Translating gives CASSLDRVGSGYTF.

The gene calls are TRBV5-1 and TRBJ1-1, with TRBD1 as a possible D gene (5 bases). Trimming left V 2 bases short and J 6 bases short, with 14 bases between. CDR1 and CDR2 from the germline V gene are SGHRS and YFSETQ. The CDR3 spans 14 residues. Here the CDR3 reads CASSFQGEVAEAFF. Here the CDR3 DNA reads TGCGCCAGCAGCTTCCAGGGAGAGGTCGCTGAAGCTTTCTTT.

The V call is TRBV5-1, the J call TRBJ1-4, with D possibly matching TRBD1 (6 bases). Germline assignment: CDR1 SGHRS and CDR2 YFSETQ. V lost 5 bases and J lost 7, with 15 bases in between. The CDR3 is 14 amino acids. The CDR3 protein is CASRVAGGGEKLFF. For the CDR3, the DNA is TGCGCCAGCAGGGTGGCCGGGGGCGGTGAAAAACTGTTTTTT.

The rearrangement joins TRBV15 to TRBJ2-2, with 9 bases that match TRBD2. After removal of 3 bases from V and 2 bases from J, the junction contained 4 bases not matched to a gene. Germline CDR1 and CDR2: LNHNV and YYDKDF (reference sequence). CDR3 length: 16 residues. The CDR3 region has the DNA TGTGCCACCAGCAGGGGACTAGCTAGAAACACCGGGGAGCTGTTTTTT. Encoded protein: CATSRGLARNTGELFF.

The chain joins TRBV11-2 to TRBJ1-5; the D is unclear. From germline, CDR1 is SGHAT and CDR2 FQNNGV. The CDR3 extends over 15 amino acids. The V gene lost 0 bases and the J gene lost 0 bases, with 6 bases spanning the gap. The CDR3 reads CASSLEPFSNQPQHF. The CDR3 coding sequence is TGTGCCAGCAGCTTAGAGCCTTTTAGCAATCAGCCCCAGCATTTT.

V and J are TRBV14 and TRBJ2-1, with 7 bases fitting TRBD1. Germline lookup yields CDR1 SGHDN and CDR2 FVKESK. J gave up 8 bases and V 0 bases, and 13 bases lay outside the gene matches. This CDR3 spans 17 amino acids. For the CDR3, the DNA is TGTGCCAGCAGCCAAGAGGCCAGTAGGGGGCTCGGACATGAGCAGTTCTTC. This encodes CASSQEASRGLGHEQFF.

V and J are TRBV29-1 and TRBJ1-5; no reliable D call. CDR3 length: 13 amino acids. Per the germline V gene, CDR1 is SQVTM and CDR2 is ANQGSEA. The germline V and J ends were trimmed by 4 bases and 3 bases, with 10 bases remaining between them. The chain's CDR3 is CSVAFVDNQPQHF. The DNA of the CDR3 is TGCAGCGTTGCCTTCGTTGACAATCAGCCCCAGCATTTT.

The J gene is TRBJ1-6, the V gene TRBV19; weak D call: TRBD1 (5 bases). The CDR3 extends over 16 amino acids. V was clipped by 2 bases and J by 6 bases, with 14 bases between them. Per germline, CDR1 LNHDA and CDR2 SQIVND (reference sequence). CDR3 sequence reads: CASSIKPGRINSPLHF. The CDR3 DNA sequence: TGTGCCAGTAGTATAAAACCGGGACGGATTAATTCACCCCTCCACTTT.

This clone was seen only a few times. V is TRBV3-1 (or the pseudogene TRBV3-2) and J is TRBJ2-7; 11 nucleotides match TRBD2. The CDR3 has 16 amino acids. J gave up 3 bases and V 5 bases, and 9 bases lay outside the gene matches. The germline CDR1 and CDR2 sequences are LGHDT and YNNKEL (reference sequence). This chain's CDR3 is CASSSRLAGTVYEQYF. CDR3 bases: TGTGCCAGCAGCTCCCGACTAGCGGGGACAGTCTACGAGCAGTACTTC.

This clone was observed once. The chain has TRBV5-1 and TRBJ1-2; a possible D gene is TRBD1 (5 bases). The CDR3 contains 17 residues. Germline V gene sequence: CDR1 SGHRS, CDR2 YFSETQ. The V and J ends lost 0 bases and 5 bases respectively, with 20 bases between them. The chain's CDR3 is CASSLAINRQPTYGYTF. In nucleotides, the CDR3 is TGCGCCAGCAGCTTGGCAATAAACAGACAGCCAACTTATGGCTACACCTTC.

The rearrangement links TRBV6-4 to TRBJ2-7; no definite D call. Trimming shortened V by 6 bases and J by 3 bases, and 9 bases separated the two germline ends. The CDR3 is 12 amino acids. The germline CDR1 and CDR2 sequences are MRHNA and SNTAGT. The CDR3 nucleotides read TGTGCCAGCAGACCGGGCCTCTACGAGCAGTACTTC. As protein: CASRPGLYEQYF.

The J gene is TRBJ1-5, the V gene TRBV5-1, with D hard to call. The CDR3 consists of 13 residues. Germline V lookup: CDR1 SGHRS, CDR2 YFSETQ. The V gene lost 3 bases and the J gene lost 4 bases, with 8 bases spanning the gap. CDR3 loop: CASSSGFNQPQHF. CDR3 DNA sequence: TGCGCCAGCAGCTCGGGTTTTAATCAGCCCCAGCATTTT.

The chain is built from TRBV6-5 and TRBJ2-7; unclear D gene. V lost 2 bases, J lost 2 bases, and 10 bases lay in between. This CDR3 is built from 14 residues. The germline V gene has CDR1 MNHEY and CDR2 SVGAGI. CDR3 in amino acids: CASSYRSIPYEQYF. The CDR3 DNA follows: TGTGCCAGCAGTTACCGCAGCATCCCCTACGAGCAGTACTTC.

Comments on this clone: In the same sample, other DNA sequences code for this CDR3. The rearrangement links TRBV6-4 to TRBJ2-3; D perhaps matches TRBD1 (6 bases). V lost 5 bases and J 1 base, leaving 10 bases between the germline ends. The V gene's germline CDR1 is MRHNA and CDR2 SNTAGT. This CDR3 has 14 residues. This CDR3 reads CASSPQGGTDTQYF. CDR3 sequence (DNA): TGTGCCAGCAGTCCACAGGGTGGCACAGATACGCAGTATTTT.

The gene calls are TRBV21-1 and TRBJ2-1; the table gives TRBD2 as D, unverified against the DNA. TRBV21-1 is an annotated pseudogene. The CDR3 runs 16 residues. The chain's CDR3 is CASSSWGGRVLNEQFF. CDR3 sequence (DNA): TGTGCCAGCAGCTCCTGGGGGGGTCGGGTTCTCAATGAGCAGTTCTTC.